This T cell receptor beta chain appears in the sequencing data of a study of response to subunit inactivated influenza vaccine. Overall study findings and caveats: Each seasonal influenza vaccination recruits few new T cells, the authors suggested.

The sample holds a few counts of this clonotype. Its cognate antigen is unknown. This CDR3 has 17 amino acids. From germline, CDR1 is LGHNA and CDR2 YNFKEQ. V was trimmed by 4 bases and J by 7 bases, leaving 23 bases between them. A single record per CDR3 protein comes from TCRdb applying MiXCR to the RT-PCR reads. Here the sample spans hundreds of thousands of distinct CDR3 sequences, about 15% being singletons. This clonotype originated in a man aged 45-65 years who received an inactivated influenza vaccine. Sequenced here: PBMCs from blood, sampled approximately 15 days before vaccination. V and J are TRBV4-2 and TRBJ2-1, with D possibly called TRBD1 or TRBD2 (6 bases each). The CDR3 sequence is CASSLLPGGPSFNEQFF. The CDR3 DNA reads TGTGCCAGCAGCCTTCTCCCCGGGGGCCCTTCCTTTAATGAGCAGTTCTTC.